The 26 T cell receptor beta chains presented below share a single source sample, sequenced in a study of T cells after yellow fever vaccination. Each CDR3 protein is one row after TCRdb ran MiXCR on the 5' RACE reads. The table lists about 300,000 distinct CDR3 sequences, 8.7% of them singletons. The sequences come from CD4+ T cells sorted from PBMCs, collected 5 days after the yellow fever booster vaccination. Source of these receptors: a man aged 18 to 30 who received the YFV17D yellow fever vaccine.

In nucleotides, the CDR3 is TGCGCCAGCAGCTGGCAGGGGGGCTACGAGCAGTACGTC. It encodes CASSWQGGYEQYV. The chain combines TRBV5-1 with TRBJ2-7; D may be TRBD1 (7 bases). Trimming took 3 bases from V and 3 from J, leaving 10 bases between them. The CDR3 spans 13 residues. Germline CDR1 and CDR2: SGHRS and YFSETQ.

The chain links TRBV5-1 to TRBJ2-2, with 7 bases lining up with TRBD1. V lost 0 bases to trimming and J lost 6 bases; unmatched junction nucleotides: 8. In germline, CDR1 is SGHRS, CDR2 YFSETQ. CDR3 size: 16 residues. CDR3 coding DNA: TGCGCCAGCAGCTTGGTCGGGACAGCTTTCGCCGGGGAGCTGTTTTTT. It yields the protein CASSLVGTAFAGELFF.

The CDR3 is CASSKTSGGVHFDTGELFF. Written as DNA, the CDR3 is TGTGCCAGCAGCAAAACTAGCGGGGGAGTACATTTCGACACCGGGGAGCTGTTTTTT. The chain joins TRBV7-8 to TRBJ2-2, with 11 nucleotides matching TRBD2. The CDR3 consists of 19 residues. Germline V gene data show CDR1 as SGHVS and CDR2 as FQNEAQ. Germline trimming cut 5 bases from V and 3 bases from J; bases unmatched to any gene: 14.

The table lists this clonotype with a few counts. CDR3 coding DNA: TGTGCCAGCAGCCAAGCTTTCCGGGAAAAACTGTTTTTT. It specifies CASSQAFREKLFF. The V and J genes are TRBV4-2 and TRBJ1-4, with no clear D. The CDR3 loop spans 13 amino acids. The V end was cut by 1 base, the J end by 8 bases, with 8 bases between. In germline, CDR1 is LGHNA, CDR2 YNFKEQ.

In its sample, this clonotype was seen a few times. The chain couples TRBV19 to TRBJ2-6; no firm D call. The V gene lost 8 bases and the J gene lost 4 bases, with 15 bases spanning the gap. The CDR3 loop spans 15 amino acids. Germline CDR1 LNHDA, CDR2 SQIVND (reference sequence). The CDR3: CASGSVATGANVLTF. CDR3 nucleotides: TGTGCCAGTGGATCGGTGGCAACCGGGGCCAACGTCCTGACTTTC.

At least ten counts were recorded for this clonotype. The gene calls are TRBV5-1 and TRBJ2-1, with a weak D call TRBD1 (6 bases). In germline, CDR1 is SGHRS, CDR2 YFSETQ. The CDR3 runs to 13 residues. V dropped 0 bases and J dropped 5 bases, with 6 bases sitting between them. In DNA, the CDR3 is TGCGCCAGCAGCTTGGACAGGGACAATGAGCAGTTCTTC. Translating it yields CASSLDRDNEQFF.

Concerning this clonotype itself: The junction departs from the called germline gene at one end, perhaps through a read error. This sequence joins TRBV5-1 and TRBJ2-4; perhaps D is TRBD1 or TRBD2 (5 bases each). Germline V lookup: CDR1 SGHRS, CDR2 YFSETQ. This CDR3 is built from 16 residues. The CDR3 is CASSLGAVKAQNIQYF. DNA for the CDR3: TGCGCCAGCAGCCTCGGGGCGGTGAAAGCCCAAAACATTCAGTACTTC. Supplemented by reference TRBV5-1 and TRBJ2-4, the full variable domain reads KAGVTQTPRYLIKTRGQQVTLSCSPISGHRSVSWYQQTPGQGLQFLFEYFSETQRNKGNFPGRFSGRQFSNSRSEMNVSTLELGDSALYLCASSLGAVKAQNIQYFGAGTRLSVL.

There are a few counts of this clonotype. This chain uses TRBV5-1 with TRBJ1-4; 7 bases fit TRBD1. The CDR3 has 14 amino acids. Germline V CDR1 and CDR2: SGHRS, YFSETQ. Losses at the gene ends were 4 bases for V and 8 bases for J; bases not matched to a gene: 8. The CDR3 loop is CASSLREGAEKLFF. The CDR3 region has the DNA TGCGCCAGCAGCCTCAGGGAGGGGGCCGAAAAACTGTTTTTT.

The gene calls are TRBV7-6 and TRBJ1-3, with D possibly TRBD1 on 5 matching bases. The CDR3 totals 15 residues. Germline-derived CDR1 and CDR2 are SGHVS and FNYEAQ. The germline V and J ends were trimmed by 5 bases and 1 base, with 12 bases remaining between them. Here the CDR3 DNA reads TGTGCCAGCAGCCTGAATTGGGGGTCTGGAAACACCATATATTTT. Translating it yields CASSLNWGSGNTIYF.

This clonotype was detected ten times or more. The chain employs TRBV4-3 and TRBJ1-2, with no clear D. The CDR3 loop spans 16 amino acids. V lost 2 bases and J 3 bases, leaving 16 bases between the germline ends. Germline CDR1 is LGHNA and CDR2 is YSLEER. The CDR3 nucleotides are TGCGCCAGCAGCCAAAGTCCTCTTCCGGGAGACTATGGCTACACCTTC. Translating gives CASSQSPLPGDYGYTF.

In its sample, this clonotype was seen a few times. The chain uses TRBV25-1 and TRBJ1-2, with TRBD1 identical over 7 bases. CDR1 MGHDK and CDR2 SYGVNS come from the germline V gene. J lost 8 bases, V lost 3 bases, and 9 bases had no gene match. The CDR3 contains 14 residues. This CDR3 is CASSDIGQVYGYTF. DNA for the CDR3: TGTGCCAGCAGTGATATCGGACAGGTTTACGGCTACACCTTC.

This clonotype was detected a few times. V usage is TRBV12-3 or TRBV12-4 and J usage is TRBJ2-4; 7 positions match TRBD2. V lost 6 bases to trimming and J lost 7 bases; unmatched junction nucleotides: 6. The CDR3 spans 13 residues. CDR3 nucleotide sequence: TGTGCCAGCAGGAAAAGCGGGGTTAACATTCAGTACTTC. Protein sequence: CASRKSGVNIQYF.

Here the CDR3 DNA reads TGTGCCAGCAGTTACCTGGGGAATGAGCAGTTCTTC. Residues: CASSYLGNEQFF. This chain joins TRBV6-2 or TRBV6-3 and TRBJ2-1; D is uncertain. V was trimmed by 2 bases and J by 7 bases, leaving 6 bases between them. The CDR3 has 12 amino acids. From germline, CDR1 is MNHEY and CDR2 SVGEGT.

This sequence joins TRBV7-8 and TRBJ2-4; unclear D gene. Trimming removed 2 bases at V and 0 bases at J, with 8 bases between. CDR1 is SGHVS and CDR2 is FQNEAQ in the germline V gene. The CDR3 spans 15 residues. The CDR3 DNA is TGTGCCAGCAGCTTACGCGATTCAGCCAAAAACATTCAGTACTTC. This sequence encodes CASSLRDSAKNIQYF.

In its sample, this clonotype was seen a few times. The CDR3 region is CAIQDRSNQPQHF. CDR3 in DNA: TGTGCCATCCAGGACAGAAGCAATCAGCCCCAGCATTTT. The rearrangement uses TRBV24-1 and TRBJ1-5; TRBD1 might be the D (6 bases). Trimming stripped 11 bases from V and 1 base from J, with 11 bases between. CDR3 length equals 13 residues. CDR1 and CDR2 (germline): KGHDR, SFDVKD.

This clonotype was recorded many times. The chain has TRBV7-2 and TRBJ2-3; the D gene is possibly TRBD1 (5 bases). Germline CDR1 SGHTA, CDR2 FQGNSA. The CDR3 runs to 14 residues. Trimming took 4 bases from V and 0 from J, leaving 8 bases between them. CDR3 in amino acids: CASSSGYSTDTQYF. The CDR3 nucleotides are TGTGCCAGCAGCTCAGGGTATAGCACAGATACGCAGTATTTT.

Only a few counts were recorded for this clonotype. The chain links TRBV7-6 to TRBJ2-5; D is undetermined. CDR3 length equals 14 residues. Germline V CDR1 and CDR2: SGHVS, FNYEAQ. The ends were cut back, 4 bases at V and 5 bases at J, with 14 bases in the middle. The CDR3 sequence is CASSSPRLRETQYF. CDR3 nucleotides: TGTGCCAGCAGCTCCCCTCGGTTGCGTGAGACCCAGTACTTC. The full variable domain, in which reference TRBV7-6 and TRBJ2-5 provide the parts outside the CDR3, is GAGVSQSPRYKVTKRGQDVALRCDPISGHVSLYWYRQALGQGPEFLTYFNYEAQQDKSGLPNDRFSAERPEGSISTLTIQRTEQRDSAMYRCASSSPRLRETQYFGPGTRLLVL.

This clonotype was observed a handful of times. The gene calls are TRBV7-9 and TRBJ2-5; D unresolved. Trimming left V 1 base short and J 3 bases short, with 9 bases between. There are 14 residues in the CDR3. Germline V gene data show CDR1 as SEHNR and CDR2 as FQNEAQ (reference sequence). CDR3 loop: CASSLGTAEETQYF. The CDR3 DNA follows: TGTGCCAGCAGCTTAGGAACAGCAGAAGAGACCCAGTACTTC.

This clonotype occurred many times. CDR3 sequence: CASSLVAGGYTGELFF. CDR3 bases: TGTGCCAGCAGTTTAGTCGCAGGGGGGTACACCGGGGAGCTGTTTTTT. The chain links TRBV12-3 or TRBV12-4 to TRBJ2-2; a weak D match, TRBD1 (7 bases). There are 16 residues in the CDR3. V was pared by 1 base and J by 3 bases, with 12 bases between.

This clonotype was detected many times. V usage is TRBV6-6 and J usage is TRBJ1-5, with TRBD1 as a possible D gene (5 bases). The length of the CDR3 is 17 residues. CDR1 MNHNY and CDR2 SVGAGI come from the germline V gene (reference sequence). The V end was cut by 4 bases, the J end by 5 bases, with 21 bases between. In DNA form, the CDR3 reads TGTGCCAGCAGTTTCTACCTGTCTGCGGGGCAGGATCAGCCCCAGCATTTT. Protein product: CASSFYLSAGQDQPQHF.

The chain joins TRBV3-1 to TRBJ2-7, with 11 bases identical to TRBD2. From germline, CDR1 is LGHDT and CDR2 YNNKEL (reference sequence). V was pared by 2 bases and J by 6 bases, with 6 bases of the junction left unmatched. CDR3 size: 15 residues. DNA of the CDR3: TGTGCCAGCAGCCAATTCACCACTAGCGGGGGCGAGCAGTACTTC. It encodes CASSQFTTSGGEQYF.

In its sample, this clonotype was seen a few times. This chain joins TRBV3-1 and TRBJ2-7; 11 nucleotides match TRBD2. This CDR3 contains 14 residues. CDR1 LGHDT and CDR2 YNNKEL come from the germline V gene (reference sequence). V gave up 5 bases and J gave up 2 bases; unmatched junction bases: 2. In DNA form, the CDR3 reads TGTGCCAGCAGCACGACTAGCGGGGCCTACGAGCAGTACTTC. Amino acid sequence: CASSTTSGAYEQYF.

This clonotype was counted ten times or more. Here the CDR3 DNA reads TGCGCCAGCAGCCCGGGGAGGGTTGATCACTACGAGCAGTACTTC. Protein: CASSPGRVDHYEQYF. The V gene is TRBV5-1, the J gene TRBJ2-7, with 7 positions matching TRBD2. This CDR3 spans 15 amino acids. Looked up from germline, CDR1 is SGHRS and CDR2 is YFSETQ. With V trimmed by 4 bases and J by 3 bases, 10 bases remained unmatched. Full variable domain (outside the CDR3, taken from reference TRBV5-1 and TRBJ2-7): KAGVTQTPRYLIKTRGQQVTLSCSPISGHRSVSWYQQTPGQGLQFLFEYFSETQRNKGNFPGRFSGRQFSNSRSEMNVSTLELGDSALYLCASSPGRVDHYEQYFGPGTRLTVT.

CDR3 loop: CASSLAGFQYEQYF. In DNA form, the CDR3 reads TGTGCCAGCAGTTTGGCAGGGTTTCAGTACGAGCAGTACTTC. The gene calls are TRBV12-3 or TRBV12-4 and TRBJ2-7; maybe TRBD1 (5 bases). The CDR3 sequence is 14 residues long. Between the trimmed V and J ends, which lost 3 bases and 4 bases, there was a span of 13 bases.

A word on this clonotype: A much larger clone differs by one base, so this may be a read error. No conserved phenylalanine or tryptophan ends this CDR3, so it is likely a read error. V is TRBV7-2 and J is TRBJ2-3, with D hard to call. Looked up from germline, CDR1 is SGHTA and CDR2 is FQGNSA. The CDR3 sequence is 12 residues long. V was shortened by 4 bases and J by 6 bases, with 8 bases between the two germline ends. CDR3: CASSYLRDTQYS. The CDR3 DNA is TGTGCCAGCAGCTACCTTAGGGATACGCAGTATTCT.

This clonotype was detected many times. The chain is built from TRBV7-3 and TRBJ2-1; 8 nucleotides match TRBD1. Germline assignment: CDR1 SGHTA and CDR2 FQGTGA. J lost 3 bases, V lost 5 bases, and 3 bases had no gene match. CDR3 length equals 14 residues. The CDR3 loop is CASSPDRVYNEQFF. CDR3 sequence (DNA): TGTGCCAGCAGCCCGGACAGGGTCTACAATGAGCAGTTCTTC.